One and the same sample provided the 32 T cell receptor beta chains below, sequenced in a study of blood T cells in healthy people across ages. A second PCR, run for 7 to 11 cycles, used a sample-barcoded 5' primer plus a J-beta primer mix. Via MiXCR, TCRdb re-called the 5' RACE reads, giving one row per CDR3 protein. Of about 1.4 million distinct CDR3 sequences detected, 55% to 75% appear once; the ten largest clones hold 6.7%. The sequenced sample consisted of blood. Receptors were obtained from a man aged 18 to 29 in good health.

The chain employs TRBV29-1 and TRBJ2-7, with D possibly being TRBD2 (6 bases). CDR1 is SQVTM and CDR2 is ANQGSEA in the germline V gene. The CDR3 sequence is 13 residues long. V was cut by 8 bases and J by 6 bases, with 20 bases left in between. CDR3 in amino acids: CSIMGPTGSEQYF. Here the CDR3 DNA reads TGCAGCATCATGGGACCGACCGGGAGCGAGCAGTACTTC.

This chain connects TRBV6-2 or TRBV6-3 to TRBJ2-1; 7 bases align to TRBD2. J was trimmed by 1 base and V by 2 bases; bases with no gene match: 11. CDR3 length: 18 amino acids. The V gene's germline CDR1 is MNHEY and CDR2 SVGEGT. In DNA form, the CDR3 reads TGTGCCAGCAGTTACCAACCCAGCGTAGCGGGTTCCTACAATGAGCAGTTCTTC. Its protein is CASSYQPSVAGSYNEQFF.

V usage is TRBV7-2 and J usage is TRBJ2-5; D is ambiguous. Germline V gene sequence: CDR1 SGHTA, CDR2 FQGNSA. V lost 3 bases, J lost 5 bases, and 16 bases lay in between. The CDR3 extends over 15 amino acids. The CDR3 loop is CASSFLQVETETQYF. The DNA for the CDR3 is TGTGCCAGCAGCTTCCTACAAGTAGAGACCGAGACCCAGTACTTC.

The CDR3 spells CASSHPQRGPWDEQFF. The CDR3 DNA reads as TGCGCCAGCAGCCATCCCCAAAGGGGGCCCTGGGATGAGCAGTTCTTC. This chain uses TRBV4-1 with TRBJ2-1; the match to TRBD1 covers 7 bases. The CDR3 totals 16 residues. V lost 3 bases to trimming and J lost 8 bases; unmatched junction nucleotides: 13. The germline CDR1 and CDR2 sequences are MGHRA and YSYEKL.

V and J are TRBV11-2 and TRBJ2-1, with 7 bases aligning to TRBD1. Germline V gene data show CDR1 as SGHAT and CDR2 as FQNNGV. V was clipped by 2 bases and J by 5 bases; unmatched bases: 9. The CDR3 runs to 16 residues. This CDR3 is CASSLSPGTVNNEQFF. CDR3 nucleotide sequence: TGTGCCAGCAGCTTATCCCCCGGGACAGTCAACAATGAGCAGTTCTTC. The full variable domain, completed using reference TRBV11-2 and TRBJ2-1, is EAGVAQSPRYKIIEKRQSVAFWCNPISGHATLYWYQQILGQGPKLLIQFQNNGVVDDSQLPKDRFSAERLKGVDSTLKIQPAKLEDSAVYLCASSLSPGTVNNEQFFGPGTRLTVL.

Only a few counts were recorded for this clonotype. J is TRBJ2-3 and V is TRBV10-3; 11 bases align to TRBD2. Trimming took 10 bases from V and 2 from J; bases not matched to a gene: 5. The CDR3 sequence is 14 residues long. The germline CDR1 and CDR2 sequences are ENHRY and SYGVKD. The CDR3 DNA reads as TGTGCCAGCTGTAGCGGGGGGGCCACAGATACGCAGTATTTT. Translated: CASCSGGATDTQYF.

This clonotype has only a few counts. The J gene is TRBJ1-3, the V gene TRBV21-1; the D segment call TRBD1 is taken from the table without a DNA check. TRBV21-1 is a listed pseudogene. The CDR3 consists of 18 residues. CDR3 sequence (DNA): TGTGCCAGCAGCGAACGACAGGGTGGTGCCCCGACTGGAAACACCATATATTTT. Translated, it gives CASSERQGGAPTGNTIYF.

The rearrangement uses TRBV5-1 and TRBJ2-5; 10 bases agree with TRBD1. The germline V gene encodes CDR1 SGHRS and CDR2 YFSETQ. Trimming cost V 4 bases and J 3 bases; bases outside gene matches: 3. The CDR3 covers 14 residues. The CDR3 loop is CASSGDRGEETQYF. CDR3 in DNA: TGCGCCAGCAGCGGGGACAGGGGAGAAGAGACCCAGTACTTC.

This clonotype was seen a handful of times. The CDR3 coding sequence is TGCAGTATAGGGGGACAGGGCAGGACCCAGTACTTC. This translates into CSIGGQGRTQYF. The rearrangement joins TRBV20-1 to TRBJ2-4, with 9 bases lining up with TRBD1. The J call may not be correct, given that the DNA end is closer to TRBJ2-5. The CDR3 contains 12 residues. Germline CDR1 is DFQATT and CDR2 is SNEGSKA (reference sequence).

V is TRBV6-2 or TRBV6-3 and J is TRBJ1-1; 11 nucleotides agree with TRBD1. The germline CDR1 and CDR2 sequences are MNHEY and SVGEGT. The CDR3 contains 16 residues. The junction had 8 bases not matched to a gene; V was cut back by 7 bases and J by 1 base. The CDR3 region is CASTPGTGGRNTEAFF. For the CDR3, the DNA is TGTGCCAGCACCCCCGGGACAGGGGGAAGGAACACTGAAGCTTTCTTT.

The CDR3 coding sequence is TGTGCCATCAGTGAGTCGGCAGGGCGACCCTACGAGCAGTACTTC. It specifies CAISESAGRPYEQYF. V gene TRBV10-3 combines with J gene TRBJ2-7, with a possible D match to TRBD1 (5 bases). The germline V gene has CDR1 ENHRY and CDR2 SYGVKD. V was trimmed by 0 bases and J by 2 bases, leaving 11 bases between them. The CDR3 extends over 15 amino acids.

This clonotype came up once. This chain joins TRBV27 and TRBJ2-3, with 13 bases fitting TRBD2. V dropped 3 bases and J dropped 6; count of bases not matched to a gene: 9. The V gene's germline CDR1 is MNHEY and CDR2 SMNVEV (reference sequence). The CDR3 extends over 17 amino acids. The CDR3: CASSFLLAGGEGDTQYF. The CDR3 DNA reads as TGTGCCAGCAGTTTTCTACTAGCGGGGGGGGAGGGGGATACGCAGTATTTT.

In regard to this clonotype: Likely a read error: the CDR3 ends without its conserved phenylalanine or tryptophan. The rearrangement uses TRBV7-2 and TRBJ1-1; D ambiguous. Germline CDR1 is SGHTA and CDR2 is FQGNSA. The CDR3 covers 13 residues. V gave up 5 bases and J gave up 9 bases, with 16 bases separating them. CDR3 in DNA: TGTGCCAGCAGCCCCAGCCCCAGCGTTCAAGCTTTCCTT. This gives the protein CASSPSPSVQAFL.

The V and J genes are TRBV10-1 and TRBJ2-1; weak D call: TRBD2 (5 bases). V lost 3 bases and J lost 7, with 13 bases in between. The CDR3 is 14 residues long. The germline V gene has CDR1 WNHNN and CDR2 SYGVQD (reference sequence). The CDR3 reads CASSEADSTNEQFF. The CDR3, as DNA: TGCGCCAGCAGTGAAGCGGACTCGACGAATGAGCAGTTCTTC.

The chain is built from TRBV21-1 and TRBJ2-7; the table assigns TRBD1, which was not confirmed against the DNA. TRBV21-1 has pseudogene status. The CDR3 is 15 amino acids. The CDR3 reads CASSKDGPSSYEQYF. The DNA for the CDR3 is TGTGCCAGCAGCAAAGATGGTCCCAGTTCCTACGAGCAGTACTTC.

The rearrangement joins TRBV27 to TRBJ2-4, with D unresolved. Matching the DNA end better, TRBJ2-7 makes the J call doubtful. Germline CDR1 is MNHEY and CDR2 is SMNVEV (reference sequence). The CDR3 consists of 13 residues. The CDR3 DNA is TGTGCCAGCGCACCAGGCCCTCGCAACGAGCAGTACTTC. It is translated as CASAPGPRNEQYF.

This clonotype showed up just a few times. This chain connects TRBV12-3 or TRBV12-4 to TRBJ2-3; TRBD1 matches at 9 bases. J was trimmed by 7 bases and V by 6 bases; bases with no gene match: 14. CDR3 length: 16 amino acids. CDR3 in amino acids: CASSIRGTGTDHTQYF. DNA of the CDR3: TGTGCCAGCAGCATCCGGGGGACAGGGACGGATCATACGCAGTATTTT.

The genes are TRBV6-5 and TRBJ2-1, with D perhaps matching TRBD1 (5 bases). The V end lost 0 bases, the J end lost 6 bases, and 18 bases lay between the germline ends. CDR3 length: 17 amino acids. The germline CDR1 and CDR2 sequences are MNHEY and SVGAGI. This CDR3 reads CASSYSILGPQGNEQFF. CDR3 nucleotides: TGTGCCAGCAGTTACTCGATTTTAGGGCCCCAGGGCAATGAGCAGTTCTTC.

CDR3 sequence reads: CSASRTGSSVEQYF. The CDR3 DNA sequence: TGCAGTGCTAGTAGGACAGGGTCGTCTGTCGAGCAGTACTTC. The chain couples TRBV20-1 to TRBJ2-7; 8 bases agree with TRBD1. V trimming: 3 bases; J trimming: 6 bases; junction bases outside the gene matches: 10. The CDR3 totals 14 residues. CDR1 is DFQATT, CDR2 SNEGSKA, per germline (reference sequence).

The V gene is TRBV9, the J gene TRBJ2-1, with 8 bases aligning to TRBD2. The germline V gene has CDR1 SGDLS and CDR2 YYNGEE. The trim removed 4 bases at V and 4 bases at J, leaving 13 bases unmatched. This CDR3 has 17 amino acids. CDR3 sequence (DNA): TGTGCCAGCAGCAACCCGAGGAGCGGGAGTGGATACAATGAGCAGTTCTTC. Translating it yields CASSNPRSGSGYNEQFF.

This clonotype was picked up a small number of times. V is TRBV6-6 and J is TRBJ2-3, with a weak D call TRBD2 (7 bases). Germline CDR1 MNHNY, CDR2 SVGAGI (reference sequence). V was clipped by 6 bases and J by 2 bases, with 18 bases between them. The CDR3 extends over 16 amino acids. The CDR3, as DNA: TGTGCCAGCAGCCCCGTCCGGGGGGCTCTCACAGATACGCAGTATTTT. It yields the protein CASSPVRGALTDTQYF.

The genes are TRBV4-2 and TRBJ2-7; TRBD1 aligns across 7 bases. The CDR3 has 15 residues. Unmatched junction bases numbered 5, after V lost 1 base and J lost 2 bases. Germline V CDR1 and CDR2: LGHNA, YNFKEQ. DNA for the CDR3: TGTGCCAGCAGCCAAGCGTACAGGGGCGCCTACGAGCAGTACTTC. Amino acids: CASSQAYRGAYEQYF.

In DNA, the CDR3 is TGCAGTGCTCCTGGGACAGGGCACGAGCAGTACTTC. It specifies CSAPGTGHEQYF. The V call is TRBV20-1, the J call TRBJ2-7, with 9 bases lining up with TRBD1. The CDR3 loop spans 12 amino acids. V dropped 5 bases and J dropped 5; count of bases not matched to a gene: 4. Germline V gene data show CDR1 as DFQATT and CDR2 as SNEGSKA (reference sequence).

This clonotype occurred once. The chain recombines TRBV7-9 with TRBJ2-5; 14 bases agree with TRBD2. The CDR3 contains 19 residues. Germline values: CDR1 SEHNR, CDR2 FQNEAQ (reference sequence). V lost 5 bases and J lost 2; bases outside the gene matches: 13. CDR3: CASSLPTGLAGVRQETQYF. In DNA form, the CDR3 reads TGTGCCAGCAGCCTTCCAACGGGACTAGCGGGAGTCCGGCAAGAGACCCAGTACTTC.

This clonotype was found a few times. This rearrangement joins TRBV4-3 to TRBJ1-2; unclear D gene. Germline V CDR1 and CDR2: LGHNA, YSLEER. The CDR3 sequence is 16 residues long. The V and J ends lost 1 base and 5 bases respectively, with 17 bases between them. The CDR3 protein is CASSQGYPSSGYGYTF. The DNA of the CDR3 is TGCGCCAGCAGCCAAGGATACCCCTCTTCAGGTTATGGCTACACCTTC.

The rearrangement uses TRBV20-1 and TRBJ2-3; either TRBD1 or TRBD2 may supply D (5 bases each). V shed 8 bases and J shed 2 bases, with 23 bases lying between them. CDR1 DFQATT and CDR2 SNEGSKA come from the germline V gene (reference sequence). The CDR3 loop spans 16 amino acids. The CDR3 sequence: CSPQRPGTDTTDTQYF. CDR3 nucleotides: TGCAGTCCCCAACGACCAGGGACGGATACCACAGATACGCAGTATTTT.

V gene TRBV27 combines with J gene TRBJ2-3; no firm D call. Germline lookup yields CDR1 MNHEY and CDR2 SMNVEV (reference sequence). The V end was cut by 5 bases, the J end by 4 bases, with 13 bases between. This CDR3 region has 14 residues. The CDR3 protein is CASSPRTLADTQYF. The CDR3 coding sequence is TGTGCCAGCAGTCCTAGGACGTTAGCAGATACGCAGTATTTT.

In this sample, this clonotype turned up a few times. The chain employs TRBV7-9 and TRBJ2-7; D gene ambiguous. CDR1 and CDR2 (germline): SEHNR, FQNEAQ (reference sequence). The CDR3 length is 12 residues. V was clipped by 5 bases and J by 10 bases, with 15 bases between them. The CDR3 DNA follows: TGTGCCAGCAGCACATCTCCTACGCTACAGTACTTC. Protein sequence: CASSTSPTLQYF.

As to this clonotype: The junction departs from the called germline gene at one end, perhaps through a read error. The chain carries TRBV7-7 and TRBJ2-2; D may be TRBD2 (5 bases). CDR1 is SSHAT and CDR2 is FNYEAQ in the germline V gene (reference sequence). CDR3 size: 16 residues. As DNA, the CDR3 is TGTGCTAGCAGCTTAGTTGGTGCGGGCAACACCGGGGAGCTGTTTTTT. Translating it yields CASSLVGAGNTGELFF. The variable domain in full, with the rest retrieved from reference TRBV7-7 and TRBJ2-2, is GAGVSQSPRYKVTKRGQDVTLRCDPISSHATLYWYQQALGQGPEFLTYFNYEAQPDKSGLPSDRFSAERPEGSISTLTIQRTEQRDSAMYRCASSLVGAGNTGELFFGEGSRLTVL.

This clonotype was found a few times. The CDR3 coding sequence is TGCGCCAGCAGCCCGGGGGACTTTCAAGAGACCCAGTACTTC. As protein: CASSPGDFQETQYF. V and J are TRBV5-1 and TRBJ2-7; tentatively, D is TRBD2 (6 bases). The DNA end is more similar to TRBJ2-5, so the J call may be wrong. The CDR3 has 14 residues. The germline V gene encodes CDR1 SGHRS and CDR2 YFSETQ.

This clonotype came up a few times. V is TRBV9 and J is TRBJ2-1, with a weak D call TRBD1 (6 bases). The CDR3 consists of 12 residues. Germline CDR1 SGDLS, CDR2 YYNGEE. Trimming shortened V by 2 bases and J by 10 bases, and 10 bases separated the two germline ends. The CDR3 is CASSVGHTEQFF. CDR3 coding DNA: TGTGCCAGCAGCGTGGGACACACCGAGCAGTTCTTC.

Turning to this clonotype: One end of the junction varies from germline; a read error may be responsible. The genes are TRBV5-1 and TRBJ2-1; TRBD2 is a possible D gene (5 bases). From germline, CDR1 is SGHRS and CDR2 YFSETQ. The CDR3 runs 15 residues. DNA for the CDR3: TGCGCCGGCAGCTTGAGGGCTAGCCCCTACAATGAGCAGTTCTTC. Its translation: CAGSLRASPYNEQFF.